This TCR beta chain was sequenced in a study of somatic mutations in cytotoxic T cells in rheumatoid arthritis. V was clipped by 6 bases and J by 0 bases; unmatched bases: 6. The V gene's germline CDR1 is MDHEN and CDR2 SYDVKM. The CDR3 length is 16 residues. As to this clone: The target antigen is unknown.

Sequencing used immunoSEQ multiplex PCR; TCRdb keeps in-frame clones, though not all of them. The sample holds approximately 12,000 clones, approximately 80% seen once. Findings of the study overall: CD8+ T-cell clonality showed no significant difference between rheumatoid arthritis patients and age-matched healthy controls. Nobody adjusted the slight TRBV07 underrepresentation in rheumatoid arthritis patients for multiple comparisons.

Isolation of CD4+ and CD8+ cells used positive magnetic bead selection, with purity checked by flow cytometry. The rearrangement uses TRBV28 and TRBJ2-3; 10 nucleotides align to TRBD1. The sequencing sample was made of CD8+ T cells sorted from blood. The clonotype comes from a man aged 50 to 60 in good health. The CDR3 nucleotides read TGTGCCAGCAGCCCGGGACAGGGGTCGAGCACAGATACGCAGTATTTT. Protein sequence: CASSPGQGSSTDTQYF.